This T cell receptor beta chain was recovered during a study of lymphopenia after photon versus proton radiotherapy. The CDR3 has 16 residues. Germline CDR1 and CDR2: SGDLS and YYNGEE. Trimming stripped 4 bases from V and 0 bases from J, with 11 bases between. Measured with immunoSEQ multiplex PCR; TCRdb has only the in-frame clones, and not every one. The table has roughly 42,000 clones, 85% seen once; the top ten hold around 2.2%. The sample here was peripheral blood, taken from a patient treated with photon-based radiotherapy. The TCR was taken from a man aged 35 to 55 with gastric cancer. The V gene is TRBV9, the J gene TRBJ1-6, with D perhaps TRBD1 (6 bases). CDR3 sequence (DNA): TGTGCCAGCAGCCTCGGACAGAGCTCCTATAATTCACCCCTCCACTTT. Residues: CASSLGQSSYNSPLHF.